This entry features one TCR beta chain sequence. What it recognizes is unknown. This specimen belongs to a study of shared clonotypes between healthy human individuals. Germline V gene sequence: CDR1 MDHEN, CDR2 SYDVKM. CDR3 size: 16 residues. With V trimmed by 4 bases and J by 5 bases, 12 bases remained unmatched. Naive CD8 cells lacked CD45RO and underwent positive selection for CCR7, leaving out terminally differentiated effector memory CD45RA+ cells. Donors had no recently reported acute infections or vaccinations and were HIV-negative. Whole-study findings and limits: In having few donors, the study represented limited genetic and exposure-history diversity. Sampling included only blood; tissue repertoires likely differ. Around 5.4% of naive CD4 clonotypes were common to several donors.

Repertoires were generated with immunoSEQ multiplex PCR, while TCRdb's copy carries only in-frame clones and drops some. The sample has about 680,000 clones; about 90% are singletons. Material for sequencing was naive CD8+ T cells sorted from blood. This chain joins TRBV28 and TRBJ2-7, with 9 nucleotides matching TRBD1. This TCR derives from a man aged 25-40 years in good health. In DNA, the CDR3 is TGTGCCAGCAGTTCCGCCCCACAGGGGGCGATTGACGAGCAGTACTTC. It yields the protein CASSSAPQGAIDEQYF. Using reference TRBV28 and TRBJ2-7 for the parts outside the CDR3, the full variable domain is DVKVTQSSRYLVKRTGEKVFLECVQDMDHENMFWYRQDPGLGLRLIYFSYDVKMKEKGDIPEGYSVSREKKERFSLILESASTNQTSMYLCASSSAPQGAIDEQYFGPGTRLTVT.